The rows below give T cell receptor beta chains drawn from one sample of a study of Graves' ophthalmopathy and Graves' hyperthyroidism. TCRdb itself ran the multiplex PCR reads through MiXCR, one entry per CDR3 protein. This table holds around 1.1 million distinct CDR3 sequences, around a third found once. Input material: peripheral blood or thyroid tissue (not recorded which). The receptors originated from an adult man with Graves' hyperthyroidism. Each CDR3 is given with its conserved first and last residue.

j_call: TRBJ1-2; v_call: TRBV10-2; cdr3_aa: CASSPQSAGYGYTF
j_call: TRBJ2-2; v_call: TRBV20-1; cdr3_aa: CSASGRGIRHSLDTGELFF
j_call: TRBJ1-2; v_call: TRBV4-2; cdr3_aa: CASSLSDRVNNGYTF
j_call: TRBJ1-2; v_call: TRBV29-1; cdr3_aa: CSVASGRGGYTF
j_call: TRBJ1-6; v_call: TRBV7-2; cdr3_aa: CASSLRQARNSPLHF
j_call: TRBJ2-7; v_call: TRBV2; cdr3_aa: CASSGGDNYEQYF
j_call: TRBJ1-2; v_call: TRBV29-1; cdr3_aa: CSVGRQGDSGYTF
j_call: TRBJ1-6; v_call: TRBV20-1; cdr3_aa: CSTTGGNSPLHF
j_call: TRBJ2-3; v_call: TRBV7-2; cdr3_aa: CASTSGLDTQYF
j_call: TRBJ2-5; v_call: TRBV6-6; cdr3_aa: CASSYPPSGGVETQYF
j_call: TRBJ1-2; v_call: TRBV7-8; cdr3_aa: CASSIRSGDRVRGYTF
j_call: TRBJ1-2; v_call: TRBV7-9; cdr3_aa: CASRLNDITVGGYGYTF
j_call: TRBJ2-7; v_call: TRBV5-1; cdr3_aa: CASSPSGLAGIYEQYF
j_call: TRBJ2-5; v_call: TRBV12-3/TRBV12-4; cdr3_aa: CASSFPTGTKETQYF
j_call: TRBJ2-5; v_call: TRBV2; cdr3_aa: CATGTAGVTQYF
j_call: TRBJ2-7; v_call: TRBV9; cdr3_aa: CASTRLGPSYEQYF
j_call: TRBJ2-7; v_call: TRBV20-1; cdr3_aa: CSFSSPGVNYEQYF
j_call: TRBJ1-4; v_call: TRBV20-1; cdr3_aa: CSASVQRQGFEKLFF
j_call: TRBJ1-1; v_call: TRBV6-6; cdr3_aa: CASIEPQGQNTEAFF
j_call: TRBJ1-3; v_call: TRBV9; cdr3_aa: CASSYGQGGGNTIYF
j_call: TRBJ2-7; v_call: TRBV11-2; cdr3_aa: CASRPGVQGYEQYF
j_call: TRBJ2-7; v_call: TRBV19; cdr3_aa: CASSIGGHLSYEQYF
j_call: TRBJ2-5; v_call: TRBV29-1; cdr3_aa: CSVATTTGETQYF
j_call: TRBJ1-3; v_call: TRBV9; cdr3_aa: CASSVGGSGNTTYF
j_call: TRBJ2-7; v_call: TRBV6-5; cdr3_aa: CASIGGELNYEQYF
j_call: TRBJ1-2; v_call: TRBV6-2/TRBV6-3; cdr3_aa: CASSYQQFGGYTF
j_call: TRBJ2-6; v_call: TRBV7-2; cdr3_aa: CASSLGTGGYWANVLTF
j_call: TRBJ2-7; v_call: TRBV4-3; cdr3_aa: CASSQDLTGRSYEQYF
j_call: TRBJ1-3; v_call: TRBV12-3/TRBV12-4; cdr3_aa: CASRNERTHLGNTIYF
j_call: TRBJ2-5; v_call: TRBV12-3/TRBV12-4; cdr3_aa: CASSLWLGGTQYF
j_call: TRBJ2-2; v_call: TRBV12-3/TRBV12-4; cdr3_aa: CASSLFGHSGELFF
j_call: TRBJ1-2; v_call: TRBV19; cdr3_aa: CASSTLPSGGYTF
j_call: TRBJ2-7; v_call: TRBV7-8; cdr3_aa: CASSQEGRPGYEQYF
j_call: TRBJ2-5; v_call: TRBV9; cdr3_aa: CASSVGAVLYQETQYF
j_call: TRBJ2-5; v_call: TRBV15; cdr3_aa: CATSPDRDYQETQYF
j_call: TRBJ1-1; v_call: TRBV12-3/TRBV12-4; cdr3_aa: CASNRKGYTEAFF
j_call: TRBJ1-1; v_call: TRBV5-1; cdr3_aa: CASSLGVGTEAFF
j_call: TRBJ1-1; v_call: TRBV6-5; cdr3_aa: CASSYSRLMNTEAFF
j_call: TRBJ1-5; v_call: TRBV20-1; cdr3_aa: CSARDVGQGNQPQHF
j_call: TRBJ1-1; v_call: TRBV10-1; cdr3_aa: CASSRDPTNTEAFF